The 24 T cell receptor beta chains below all came from one sample that was sequenced in a study of low-dose radiotherapy and immunotherapy resistance in tumors (dated by TCRdb to 2021 to 2024). The sequencer was an Illumina HiSeq 2500. First-strand cDNA was synthesized with Superscript III and a set of TRAV- and TRBV-specific primers, covering both TCRalpha and TCRbeta chains. A roughly 18-cycle PCR with Phusion amplified the TCRs, pairing a constant-region primer with the adapter that was attached to the V primers. Starting from the raw public reads, TCRdb applied fastp trimming at Q25, assembled clones with MiXCR and retained in-frame beta chains. Records with the same CDR3 protein are collapsed into one entry carrying the most frequent genes and DNA. This sample has about 82,000 distinct CDR3 sequences in its table, and approximately 17% of those were observed once. 5% to 6.5% of the sample lies in the top ten.

The sample's time point label, decoded: before trial treatment. Source: PBMCs, taken before treatment. The receptors originated from a male donor with prostate cancer.

The table lists this clonotype with many counts. V is TRBV10-2 and J is TRBJ2-2; D is unclear. The germline V gene has CDR1 WSHSY and CDR2 SAAADI. Trimming pared 3 bases from V and 9 bases from J, leaving 14 bases between. This CDR3 is built from 14 residues. The chain's CDR3 is CASSEGLPSRELFF. The CDR3 DNA reads TGCGCCAGCAGTGAAGGCCTGCCCAGCCGGGAGCTGTTTTTT.

The chain combines TRBV5-1 with TRBJ1-5, with 8 nucleotides matching TRBD1. Germline V gives CDR1 SGHRS, CDR2 YFSETQ. The CDR3 contains 15 residues. J was trimmed by 2 bases and V by 3 bases; bases with no gene match: 4. CDR3 in amino acids: CASSWGTGGNQPQHF. DNA of the CDR3: TGCGCCAGCAGCTGGGGGACAGGCGGCAATCAGCCCCAGCATTTT.

This clonotype occurred a few times. The rearrangement links TRBV14 to TRBJ1-1, with D unclear. The germline gives CDR1 SGHDN, CDR2 FVKESK. Trimming removed 1 base from V and 0 bases from J, with 3 bases in between. This CDR3 is 13 amino acids long. This CDR3 reads CASSQVMNTEAFF. CDR3 nucleotide sequence: TGTGCCAGCAGCCAAGTCATGAACACTGAAGCTTTCTTT.

This clonotype was counted ten times or more. The V gene is TRBV7-2, the J gene TRBJ1-1; 9 bases align to TRBD1. There are 14 residues in the CDR3. V shed 5 bases, J shed 6 bases, and the junction held 7 bases outside the gene matches. Germline V gives CDR1 SGHTA, CDR2 FQGNSA. CDR3 loop: CASSLTGGSAEAFF. CDR3 DNA: TGTGCCAGCAGCCTGACAGGGGGATCAGCTGAAGCTTTCTTT.

This clonotype was seen at least ten times. This chain links TRBV27 with TRBJ1-1; D may be TRBD1 (6 bases). The CDR3 contains 12 residues. In germline, CDR1 is MNHEY, CDR2 SMNVEV (reference sequence). Trimming pared 5 bases from V and 7 bases from J, leaving 11 bases between. CDR3 sequence reads: CASSDRRDEAFF. The CDR3 nucleotides read TGTGCCAGCAGTGACAGGCGAGATGAAGCTTTCTTT.

This clonotype was detected only once. The rearrangement links TRBV27 to TRBJ2-7; 8 bases agree with TRBD1. CDR1 MNHEY and CDR2 SMNVEV come from the germline V gene (reference sequence). The V segment lost 5 bases and the J segment 2 bases; nucleotides outside the gene matches: 17. The CDR3 spans 18 residues. DNA for the CDR3: TGTGCCAGCAGTACGACCCGAACAGGACAGGGAAAGGCCTACGAGCAGTACTTC. Protein product: CASSTTRTGQGKAYEQYF.

This clonotype was observed many times. V gene TRBV7-2 combines with J gene TRBJ2-1; 14 nucleotides match TRBD2. Germline values: CDR1 SGHTA, CDR2 FQGNSA. The V gene end was trimmed by 5 bases and the J gene end by 9 bases; junction bases not matched to a gene: 12. CDR3 length: 17 residues. The CDR3 is CASSISGTSGSYGEQFF. In DNA form, the CDR3 reads TGTGCCAGCAGCATCTCAGGGACTAGCGGGAGCTATGGTGAGCAGTTCTTC.

This clonotype was observed at least ten times. The rearrangement uses TRBV5-1 and TRBJ2-1; TRBD2 agrees at 7 bases. Germline V gene data show CDR1 as SGHRS and CDR2 as YFSETQ. V was clipped by 0 bases and J by 10 bases; unmatched bases: 7. The CDR3 totals 14 residues. In DNA, the CDR3 is TGCGCCAGCAGCTTGGAGACTAGCTTTCAAGAGCAGTTCTTC. Translating gives CASSLETSFQEQFF.

This clonotype was detected many times. V and J are TRBV5-1 and TRBJ1-2; possibly TRBD1 for D (5 bases). The V and J ends lost 1 base and 3 bases respectively, with 13 bases between them. The CDR3 consists of 15 residues. In germline, CDR1 is SGHRS, CDR2 YFSETQ. CDR3 amino acids: CASSLRRDSDYGYTF. The CDR3, as DNA: TGCGCCAGCAGCTTGCGCCGGGACTCCGACTATGGCTACACCTTC.

V and J are TRBV4-3 and TRBJ2-7; no clear D gene. V lost 1 base and J lost 3, with 10 bases in between. The CDR3 spans 14 residues. The germline gives CDR1 LGHNA, CDR2 YSLEER. CDR3 sequence reads: CASSQALRNYEQYF. CDR3 in DNA: TGCGCCAGCAGCCAAGCCCTAAGGAACTACGAGCAGTACTTC.

This clonotype has ten or more counts. The gene calls are TRBV11-2 and TRBJ2-2; D is uncertain. Germline V gene data show CDR1 as SGHAT and CDR2 as FQNNGV. The CDR3 covers 11 residues. V dropped 8 bases and J dropped 3 bases, with 4 bases sitting between them. The CDR3: CASLYTGELFF. The CDR3, as DNA: TGTGCCAGCTTATACACCGGGGAGCTGTTTTTT.

This clonotype occurred many times. The genes are TRBV30 and TRBJ1-4; weak D call: TRBD1 (6 bases). The CDR3 is 14 residues long. The germline gives CDR1 GTSNPN, CDR2 SVGIG (reference sequence). The ends were cut back, 3 bases at V and 5 bases at J, with 13 bases in the middle. This chain's CDR3 is CAWRGTIANEKLFF. CDR3 sequence (DNA): TGTGCCTGGAGGGGGACAATTGCAAATGAAAAACTGTTTTTT. Based on the CDR3 plus reference TRBV30 and TRBJ1-4, the full variable domain is SQTIHQWPATLVQPVGSPLSLECTVEGTSNPNLYWYRQAAGRGLQLLFYSVGIGQISSEVPQNLSASRPQDRQFILSSKKLLLSDSGFYLCAWRGTIANEKLFFGSGTQLSVL.

This clonotype was seen ten or more times. The chain is built from TRBV6-2 or TRBV6-3 and TRBJ2-7; the D is unclear. The ends were cut back, 7 bases at V and 0 bases at J, with 16 bases in the middle. Germline CDR1 is MNHEY and CDR2 is SVGEGT. The CDR3 covers 15 residues. CDR3 in DNA: TGTGCCAGCATGAATGGGCTGCTTAGCTCCTACGAGCAGTACTTC. It translates to CASMNGLLSSYEQYF.

The CDR3 DNA follows: TGTGCCAGCAGCTCTACAGGGGGCGTTTACGAGCAGTACTTC. Protein: CASSSTGGVYEQYF. The chain recombines TRBV11-3 with TRBJ2-7; 9 nucleotides match TRBD1. The V gene's germline CDR1 is SGHNT and CDR2 YENEEA. The CDR3 is 14 amino acids. With 4 bases clipped from V and 4 bases from J, the junction kept 5 bases outside the gene matches.

This clonotype came up many times. The chain joins TRBV2 to TRBJ1-2; TRBD1 might be the D (5 bases). This CDR3 has 16 residues. V lost 7 bases and J lost 4, with 22 bases in between. The germline V gene has CDR1 SNHLY and CDR2 FYNNEI. As DNA, the CDR3 is TGTGCCAGCATTTTCTCCCCTGGTGGGGGTATCTATGGCTACACCTTC. Its translation is CASIFSPGGGIYGYTF.

This clonotype came up many times. V usage is TRBV29-1 and J usage is TRBJ2-3, with unresolved D. CDR1 and CDR2 (germline): SQVTM, ANQGSEA. The CDR3 runs to 11 residues. V was trimmed by 6 bases and J by 2 bases, leaving 6 bases between them. The CDR3 here is CSVRNTDTQYF. The CDR3 nucleotides read TGCAGCGTCAGGAACACAGATACGCAGTATTTT.

The rearrangement joins TRBV14 to TRBJ2-1; TRBD2 aligns across 9 bases. CDR1 and CDR2 from the germline V gene are SGHDN and FVKESK. V lost 1 base, J lost 8 bases, and 9 bases stayed unmatched. The CDR3 totals 16 residues. Written as DNA, the CDR3 is TGTGCCAGCAGCCAAGGTTTACTAGCGGGTGTGGATGAGCAGTTCTTC. Its protein is CASSQGLLAGVDEQFF. Full variable domain (missing parts from reference TRBV14 and TRBJ2-1): EAGVTQFPSHSVIEKGQTVTLRCDPISGHDNLYWYRRVMGKEIKFLLHFVKESKQDESGMPNNRFLAERTGGTYSTLKVQPAELEDSGVYFCASSQGLLAGVDEQFFGPGTRLTVL.

This clonotype showed up many times. The chain uses TRBV29-1 and TRBJ2-7; D is ambiguous. The CDR3 length is 11 residues. Trimming stripped 6 bases from V and 6 bases from J, with 12 bases between. Germline-derived CDR1 and CDR2 are SQVTM and ANQGSEA. The CDR3 loop is CSVVLVSEQYF. CDR3 bases: TGCAGCGTGGTTCTAGTATCCGAGCAGTACTTC.

Remarks on this clonotype: A much larger clone lies a single base off, so this may be a read error. Likely a read error: the CDR3 ends without its conserved phenylalanine or tryptophan. V is TRBV29-1 and J is TRBJ1-4; D ambiguous. Per germline, CDR1 SQVTM and CDR2 ANQGSEA. The CDR3 has 11 residues. V was shortened by 6 bases and J by 3 bases, with 5 bases between the two germline ends. CDR3 bases: TGCAGCGTGCTCTCTAATGAAAAACTGTTTTTA. Amino acid sequence: CSVLSNEKLFL.

This clonotype has ten or more counts. This chain joins TRBV18 and TRBJ2-1; 8 bases line up with TRBD1. CDR3 length: 15 amino acids. V dropped 0 bases and J dropped 10; count of bases not matched to a gene: 8. CDR1 and CDR2 from the germline V gene are KGHSH and LQKENI. The CDR3 here is CASSPPTGTGPEQFF. CDR3 DNA sequence: TGTGCCAGCTCACCACCTACCGGGACAGGCCCCGAGCAGTTCTTC.

The table lists this clonotype with many counts. The chain employs TRBV7-6 and TRBJ1-5; D gene uncertain. V lost 1 base and J 0 bases, leaving 7 bases between the germline ends. Germline loops: CDR1 SGHVS, CDR2 FNYEAQ. This CDR3 region has 15 residues. CDR3 sequence: CASSLVDDSNQPQHF. CDR3 bases: TGTGCCAGCAGCTTAGTGGACGATAGCAATCAGCCCCAGCATTTT.

This rearrangement joins TRBV20-1 to TRBJ2-7, with 8 bases that match TRBD1. The junction had 10 bases not matched to a gene; V was cut back by 3 bases and J by 3 bases. Germline V CDR1 and CDR2: DFQATT, SNEGSKA (reference sequence). There are 15 residues in the CDR3. The CDR3 spells CSASVAGQGHYEQYF. CDR3 bases: TGCAGTGCTAGTGTAGCTGGACAGGGCCACTACGAGCAGTACTTC.

This clonotype was picked up many times. This chain uses TRBV20-1 with TRBJ2-2; a possible D gene is TRBD2 (6 bases). With 0 bases removed from V and 4 bases from J, the gap between germline ends came to 12 bases. CDR1 is DFQATT, CDR2 SNEGSKA, per germline (reference sequence). CDR3 length equals 15 residues. The CDR3 sequence: CSARDSSSVTGELFF. The CDR3 bases are TGCAGTGCTAGAGATTCGTCTAGCGTCACCGGGGAGCTGTTTTTT.

This clonotype was observed many times. V gene TRBV7-6 combines with J gene TRBJ2-5; D might be TRBD1 (5 bases). The V end was cut by 4 bases, the J end by 2 bases, with 11 bases between. The CDR3 runs 14 residues. The germline CDR1 and CDR2 sequences are SGHVS and FNYEAQ. CDR3 DNA: TGTGCCAGCAGCTACCGACAGCAACAAGAGACCCAGTACTTC. Protein: CASSYRQQQETQYF. The entire variable domain, with the rest obtained from reference TRBV7-6 and TRBJ2-5, is as follows: GAGVSQSPRYKVTKRGQDVALRCDPISGHVSLYWYRQALGQGPEFLTYFNYEAQQDKSGLPNDRFSAERPEGSISTLTIQRTEQRDSAMYRCASSYRQQQETQYFGPGTRLLVL.